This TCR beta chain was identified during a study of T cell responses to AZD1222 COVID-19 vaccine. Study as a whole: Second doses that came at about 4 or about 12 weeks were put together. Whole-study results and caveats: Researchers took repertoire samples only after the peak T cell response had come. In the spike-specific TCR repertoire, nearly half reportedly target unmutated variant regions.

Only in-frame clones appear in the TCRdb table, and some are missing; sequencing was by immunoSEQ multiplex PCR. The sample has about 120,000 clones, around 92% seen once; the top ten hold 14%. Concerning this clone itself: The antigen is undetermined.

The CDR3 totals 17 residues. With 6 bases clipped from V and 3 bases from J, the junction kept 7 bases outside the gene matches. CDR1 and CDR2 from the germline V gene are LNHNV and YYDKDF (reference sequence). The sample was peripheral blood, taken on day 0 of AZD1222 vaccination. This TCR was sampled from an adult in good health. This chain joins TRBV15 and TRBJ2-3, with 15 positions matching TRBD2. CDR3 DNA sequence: TGTGCCACCAGAGGACTAGCGGGGGGGCCCACTACAGATACGCAGTATTTT. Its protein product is CATRGLAGGPTTDTQYF.